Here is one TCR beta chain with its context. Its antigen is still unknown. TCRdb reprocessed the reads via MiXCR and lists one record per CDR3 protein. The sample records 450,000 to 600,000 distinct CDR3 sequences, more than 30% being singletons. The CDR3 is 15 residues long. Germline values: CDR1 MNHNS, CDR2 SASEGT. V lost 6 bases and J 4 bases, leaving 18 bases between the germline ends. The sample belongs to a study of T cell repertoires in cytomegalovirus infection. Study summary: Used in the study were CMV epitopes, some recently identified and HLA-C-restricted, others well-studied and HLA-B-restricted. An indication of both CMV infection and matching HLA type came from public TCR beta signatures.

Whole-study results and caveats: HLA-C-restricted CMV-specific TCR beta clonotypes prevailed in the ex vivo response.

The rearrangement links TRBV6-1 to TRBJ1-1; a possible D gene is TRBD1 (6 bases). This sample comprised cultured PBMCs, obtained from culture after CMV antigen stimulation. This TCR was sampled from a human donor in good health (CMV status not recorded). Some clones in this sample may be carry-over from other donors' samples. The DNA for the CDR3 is TGTGCCAGCAGGGAAACTGGACAGATGATCACTGAAGCTTTCTTT. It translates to CASRETGQMITEAFF.